Given below is one TCR beta chain in context. V lost 4 bases and J lost 6; bases outside the gene matches: 4. The CDR3 totals 13 residues. Germline assignment: CDR1 SGHKS and CDR2 YYEKEE (reference sequence). These data originate in a study of blood T cell repertoires in COVID-19. As for the study in general: Both acute and convalescent COVID-19 samples were obtained from the United States, Italy and Spain.

Per the authors' pipeline: It was from reference gene primer amplification that nucleated cell counts were estimated. Some clones are missing from TCRdb's copy, which holds only in-frame ones; the method was immunoSEQ multiplex PCR. From that table come the V and J calls and clone size; the DNA was used to work out D and trimming. The sample shows some 220,000 clones, roughly 75% of them seen only once. The specimen was peripheral blood. The chain is built from TRBV5-5 and TRBJ1-2; 9 nucleotides match TRBD1. The TCR comes from a woman aged 70-85 years with acute or convalescent COVID-19. CDR3 DNA: TGTGCCAGCAGCCGGAGACAGGGGGATGGCTACACCTTC. It specifies CASSRRQGDGYTF.